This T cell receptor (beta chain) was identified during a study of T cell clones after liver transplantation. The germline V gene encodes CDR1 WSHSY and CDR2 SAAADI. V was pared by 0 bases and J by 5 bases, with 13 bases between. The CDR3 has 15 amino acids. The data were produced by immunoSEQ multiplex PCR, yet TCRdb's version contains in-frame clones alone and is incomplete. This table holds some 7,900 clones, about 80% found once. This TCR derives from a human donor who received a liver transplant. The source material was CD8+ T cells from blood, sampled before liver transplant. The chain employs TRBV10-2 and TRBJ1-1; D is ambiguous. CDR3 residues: CASSESTGYGTEAFF. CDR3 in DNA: TGCGCCAGCAGTGAGTCTACGGGGTATGGAACTGAAGCTTTCTTT.